This passage covers 26 T cell receptor beta chains from one sample sequenced in a study of radiation and T cells in renal cell carcinoma. Clones were sequenced by immunoSEQ multiplex PCR, and TCRdb holds only the in-frame ones, with some missing. This table has 20,000 to 25,000 clones, nearly 55% appearing once. Indicated treatment: treatment-naive control, cytoreductive nephrectomy. The material sequenced was tumor tissue, taken from a patient whose treatment was nephrectomy without radiotherapy. The receptor set was obtained from a human donor with renal cell carcinoma.

The gene calls are TRBV9 and TRBJ2-1; 10 bases match TRBD1. V lost 4 bases and J lost 3; bases outside the gene matches: 7. CDR1 is SGDLS and CDR2 is YYNGEE in the germline V gene. This CDR3 has 16 residues. As DNA, the CDR3 is TGTGCCAGCAGCCCACGGGGACAGGGGCGCTACAATGAGCAGTTCTTC. Its translation: CASSPRGQGRYNEQFF. The full variable domain, completed using reference TRBV9 and TRBJ2-1, is DSGVTQTPKHLITATGQRVTLRCSPRSGDLSVYWYQQSLDQGLQFLIQYYNGEERAKGNILERFSAQQFPDLHSELNLSSLELGDSALYFCASSPRGQGRYNEQFFGPGTRLTVL.

The chain recombines TRBV7-7 with TRBJ2-5, with D unresolved. This CDR3 comprises 13 residues. CDR1 SSHAT and CDR2 FNYEAQ come from the germline V gene (reference sequence). V lost 1 base and J 3 bases, leaving 6 bases between the germline ends. The CDR3 coding sequence is TGTGCCAGCAGCTTAGATCTCGAAGAGACCCAGTACTTC. Protein: CASSLDLEETQYF.

This clone was counted a few times. The V and J genes are TRBV2 and TRBJ1-5, with D perhaps matching TRBD1 (6 bases). CDR1 SNHLY and CDR2 FYNNEI come from the germline V gene. V was pared by 6 bases and J by 3 bases, with 9 bases between. This CDR3 has 13 residues. The CDR3 DNA sequence: TGTGCCAGCAGCGGACAGTACAATCAGCCCCAGCATTTT. Translation gives CASSGQYNQPQHF.

This clone showed up many times. The chain has TRBV6-1 and TRBJ1-6; 7 bases match TRBD1. The V gene end was trimmed by 3 bases and the J gene end by 13 bases; junction bases not matched to a gene: 6. This CDR3 region has 13 residues. The germline CDR1 and CDR2 sequences are MNHNS and SASEGT. The CDR3 DNA is TGTGCCAGCAGTGACAGGGGGGACCTGCCCCTCCACTTT. Translation: CASSDRGDLPLHF.

Written as DNA, the CDR3 is TGTGCCAGCAGTGATATACGACCTAATGAAAAACTGTTTTTT. Amino acids: CASSDIRPNEKLFF. The chain combines TRBV2 with TRBJ1-4; no reliable D call. This CDR3 region has 14 residues. Germline CDR1 reads SNHLY; CDR2 reads FYNNEI. The V gene lost 3 bases and the J gene lost 3 bases, with 8 bases spanning the gap.

This sequence joins TRBV6-5 and TRBJ2-7, with 7 bases matching TRBD1. V shed 0 bases, J shed 4 bases, and the junction held 3 bases outside the gene matches. CDR1 and CDR2 from the germline V gene are MNHEY and SVGAGI. This CDR3 contains 14 residues. CDR3 coding DNA: TGTGCCAGCAGTTACTCGAGCAGGGGGTACGAGCAGTACTTC. Encoded protein: CASSYSSRGYEQYF.

V gene TRBV29-1 combines with J gene TRBJ1-2; D ambiguous. This CDR3 has 13 amino acids. Germline V gene lookup returns CDR1 SQVTM and CDR2 ANQGSEA. Trimming left V 3 bases short and J 7 bases short, with 15 bases between. DNA of the CDR3: TGCAGCGTTGACGGGGATCTAGCGGGTGGCTACACCTTC. This sequence encodes CSVDGDLAGGYTF. The full variable domain, with the rest looked up from reference TRBV29-1 and TRBJ1-2, is SAVISQKPSRDICQRGTSLTIQCQVDSQVTMMFWYRQQPGQSLTLIATANQGSEATYESGFVIDKFPISRPNLTFSTLTVSNMSPEDSSIYLCSVDGDLAGGYTFGSGTRLTVV.

J is TRBJ2-5 and V is TRBV9, with TRBD1 as a possible D gene (6 bases). The CDR3 extends over 14 amino acids. The V end was cut by 1 base, the J end by 0 bases, with 7 bases between. Germline CDR1 and CDR2: SGDLS and YYNGEE. CDR3 loop: CASSVQGNQETQYF. CDR3 nucleotides: TGTGCCAGCAGCGTACAGGGGAACCAAGAGACCCAGTACTTC.

This clone was found a few times. The genes are TRBV30 and TRBJ1-1; D might be TRBD1 (5 bases). CDR1 is GTSNPN and CDR2 is SVGIG in the germline V gene (reference sequence). The CDR3 contains 16 residues. V dropped 3 bases and J dropped 1 base, with 18 bases sitting between them. CDR3 sequence (DNA): TGTGCCTGGAGGGTTGGCAGGGTGTCAGGGAACACTGAAGCTTTCTTT. Its translation is CAWRVGRVSGNTEAFF.

This clone was counted a few times. The J gene is TRBJ1-1, the V gene TRBV7-9; D gene uncertain. Trimming took 2 bases from V and 1 from J, leaving 8 bases between them. The V gene's germline CDR1 is SEHNR and CDR2 FQNEAQ (reference sequence). There are 14 residues in the CDR3. CDR3 in DNA: TGTGCCAGCAGCTTACAGGCAGCGAACACTGAAGCTTTCTTT. This encodes CASSLQAANTEAFF. The entire variable domain, with the rest obtained from reference TRBV7-9 and TRBJ1-1, is as follows: DTGVSQNPRHKITKRGQNVTFRCDPISEHNRLYWYRQTLGQGPEFLTYFQNEAQLEKSRLLSDRFSAERPKGSFSTLEIQRTEQGDSAMYLCASSLQAANTEAFFGQGTRLTVV.

The rearrangement uses TRBV29-1 and TRBJ1-2; unclear D gene. CDR3 length: 12 residues. CDR1 is SQVTM, CDR2 ANQGSEA, per germline. Trimming cost V 2 bases and J 6 bases, with 10 bases left between them. Here the CDR3 reads CSVERGSDGYTF. The CDR3 nucleotides read TGCAGCGTTGAACGCGGGTCGGATGGCTACACCTTC.

J is TRBJ2-6 and V is TRBV9, with a possible D match to TRBD1 (5 bases). CDR3 length: 16 amino acids. Germline assignment: CDR1 SGDLS and CDR2 YYNGEE. The V gene lost 3 bases and the J gene lost 0 bases, with 10 bases spanning the gap. The CDR3 nucleotides read TGTGCCAGCAGCGCTGACAGAAGCTCTGGGGCCAACGTCCTGACTTTC. Protein sequence: CASSADRSSGANVLTF.

The chain couples TRBV25-1 to TRBJ2-7; maybe TRBD1 (6 bases). In germline, CDR1 is MGHDK, CDR2 SYGVNS. The V and J ends lost 2 bases and 4 bases respectively, with 6 bases between them. CDR3 size: 12 residues. The CDR3 spells CASSEQGYEQYF. The DNA of the CDR3 is TGTGCCAGCAGTGAACAGGGGTACGAGCAGTACTTC.

This sequence joins TRBV6-4 and TRBJ2-3, with D possibly being TRBD1 (5 bases). The CDR3 sequence is 15 residues long. With 2 bases removed from V and 1 base from J, the gap between germline ends came to 10 bases. The germline CDR1 and CDR2 sequences are MRHNA and SNTAGT. As DNA, the CDR3 is TGTGCCAGCAGTGACGGTGACAGCCGCACAGATACGCAGTATTTT. Amino acids: CASSDGDSRTDTQYF.

The V call is TRBV4-3, the J call TRBJ2-7, with 9 bases aligning to TRBD1. Trimming at V came to 3 bases and at J to 1 base, leaving 10 bases not matched to a gene. The germline V gene encodes CDR1 LGHNA and CDR2 YSLEER. This CDR3 is 17 amino acids long. The CDR3 here is CASSHEGPGTGSYEQYF. The CDR3 nucleotides are TGCGCCAGCAGCCATGAAGGACCCGGGACAGGGTCCTACGAGCAGTACTTC.

The chain is built from TRBV5-6 and TRBJ2-7; unclear D gene. The CDR3 has 13 amino acids. Germline V CDR1 and CDR2: SGHDT, YYEEEE. Trimming stripped 2 bases from V and 5 bases from J, with 11 bases between. The CDR3 protein is CASSLEQFDEQYF. DNA for the CDR3: TGTGCCAGCAGCTTAGAACAGTTTGACGAGCAGTACTTC.

The J gene is TRBJ2-4, the V gene TRBV7-2; the match to TRBD2 covers 11 bases. Germline-derived CDR1 and CDR2 are SGHTA and FQGNSA. The CDR3 extends over 17 amino acids. Trimming removed 5 bases from V and 1 base from J; junction bases left unmatched: 7. CDR3 loop: CASSISSGGFAKNIQYF. The CDR3 nucleotides are TGTGCCAGCAGCATCTCTAGCGGGGGGTTTGCCAAAAACATTCAGTACTTC.

This clone was seen a handful of times. The chain is built from TRBV13 and TRBJ2-7; unclear D gene. V was clipped by 5 bases and J by 0 bases, with 11 bases between them. The CDR3 is 14 amino acids. Germline lookup yields CDR1 PRHDT and CDR2 FYEKMQ (reference sequence). This chain's CDR3 is CASSGRGSSYEQYF. DNA of the CDR3: TGTGCCAGCAGCGGCAGAGGTAGCTCCTACGAGCAGTACTTC.

The V and J genes are TRBV9 and TRBJ2-5; maybe TRBD1 (6 bases). Trimming took 0 bases from V and 4 from J, leaving 16 bases between them. CDR1 and CDR2 from the germline V gene are SGDLS and YYNGEE. This CDR3 comprises 16 residues. The CDR3: CASSVAPLPDRETQYF. DNA for the CDR3: TGTGCCAGCAGCGTAGCCCCCCTACCGGACAGAGAGACCCAGTACTTC.

The chain recombines TRBV7-2 with TRBJ2-1; 13 bases map to TRBD2. CDR3 length: 17 amino acids. Germline V gene lookup returns CDR1 SGHTA and CDR2 FQGNSA. Unmatched junction bases numbered 6, after V lost 1 base and J lost 6 bases. The CDR3 DNA reads as TGTGCCAGCAGCTTAGGGGGACTAGCGGGGAAAGGCAATGAGCAGTTCTTC. Encoded protein: CASSLGGLAGKGNEQFF.

The chain is built from TRBV29-1 and TRBJ1-2, with 8 bases fitting TRBD1. This CDR3 has 13 amino acids. V was pared by 7 bases and J by 3 bases, with 7 bases of the junction left unmatched. CDR1 and CDR2 (germline): SQVTM, ANQGSEA. The CDR3 DNA sequence: TGCAGCGCGTTAGGACAGGGAGACTATGGCTACACCTTC. Translation: CSALGQGDYGYTF.

The J gene is TRBJ2-3, the V gene TRBV7-7; D is possibly TRBD2 (6 bases). The CDR3 length is 14 residues. Germline values: CDR1 SSHAT, CDR2 FNYEAQ (reference sequence). V was pared by 3 bases and J by 4 bases, with 11 bases between. The CDR3 sequence is CASSFGEAADTQYF. CDR3 DNA sequence: TGTGCCAGCAGCTTTGGGGAGGCCGCAGATACGCAGTATTTT. The whole variable domain, remainder taken from reference TRBV7-7 and TRBJ2-3, is GAGVSQSPRYKVTKRGQDVTLRCDPISSHATLYWYQQALGQGPEFLTYFNYEAQPDKSGLPSDRFSAERPEGSISTLTIQRTEQRDSAMYRCASSFGEAADTQYFGPGTRLTVL.

This clone was seen a few times. The chain recombines TRBV18 with TRBJ1-5; 8 positions agree with TRBD1. The CDR3 sequence is 14 residues long. Germline assignment: CDR1 KGHSH and CDR2 LQKENI. The J segment lost 3 bases and the V segment lost 6 bases, leaving 4 bases of the junction unmatched. The CDR3 protein is CASSQQGDNQPQHF. CDR3 sequence (DNA): TGTGCCAGCTCGCAACAGGGGGACAATCAGCCCCAGCATTTT.

J is TRBJ2-7 and V is TRBV6-5, with 8 bases aligning to TRBD1. Germline trimming cut 6 bases from V and 3 bases from J; bases unmatched to any gene: 10. From germline, CDR1 is MNHEY and CDR2 SVGAGI. The CDR3 sequence is 15 residues long. The CDR3 DNA sequence: TGTGCCAGCAGGCCAGGGACAGGCACTATCTACGAGCAGTACTTC. Its protein is CASRPGTGTIYEQYF.

As concerns this clone: Mismatch with germline at one junction end may stem from a read error. The gene calls are TRBV5-1 and TRBJ2-5, with TRBD2 matching over 7 bases. CDR3 length: 14 amino acids. Germline assignment: CDR1 SGHRS and CDR2 YFSETQ. DNA of the CDR3: TGCGCTAGCAAGCAAGCGGGGCCTCAAGAGACCCAGTACTTC. Protein: CASKQAGPQETQYF.

The chain links TRBV9 to TRBJ2-3; TRBD1 agrees at 9 bases. The V segment lost 4 bases and the J segment 0 bases; nucleotides outside the gene matches: 6. CDR3 length equals 16 residues. Germline V gene data show CDR1 as SGDLS and CDR2 as YYNGEE. CDR3 in DNA: TGTGCCAGCAGCCCTCGGACAGGGGAAAGCACAGATACGCAGTATTTT. Amino acids: CASSPRTGESTDTQYF.